A selection of T cell receptor beta chains follows, all from one sample in a study of cytotoxic CD8 clonotypes in ibrutinib-treated CLL. The table came from immunoSEQ multiplex PCR; TCRdb's copy has only in-frame clones and leaves some out. The repertoire holds fewer than 25,000 clones, about 68% seen once, with approximately 6.9% in the top ten. Sequencing was performed on PBMCs, taken before ibrutinib treatment. These TCRs come from a human donor with chronic lymphocytic leukemia. Each CDR3 is given with its conserved first and last residue. The D gene is left open where the match is weak. Clone size is stated in some rows and not others, as once, few, many or a class when expanded.

>-|TRBJ2-2|TRBV19|15|-
CASSIGRRNTGELFF
TGTGCCAGTAGTATAGGCCGGCGGAACACCGGGGAGCTGTTTTTT
>-|TRBJ2-5|TRBV9|15|TRBD2
CASSPGDYLRETQYF
TGTGCCAGCAGCCCGGGGGACTACCTTCGGGAGACCCAGTACTTC
>-|TRBJ1-4|TRBV27|15|-
CASRNRALTNEKLFF
TGTGCCAGCAGAAACAGGGCTCTTACTAATGAAAAACTGTTTTTT
>-|TRBJ1-5|TRBV7-2|15|-
CASSLLRELGQPQHF
TGTGCCAGCAGCCTACTTCGGGAGCTTGGGCAGCCCCAGCATTTT
>-|TRBJ2-7|TRBV28|14|TRBD2
CASSQSTSGTLRYF
TGTGCCAGCAGTCAATCGACTAGCGGGACCCTAAGGTACTTC
>once|TRBJ1-2|TRBV4-1|15|-
CASSQGASGYYGYTF
TGCGCCAGCAGCCAAGGAGCTTCGGGATACTATGGCTACACCTTC
>-|TRBJ2-2|TRBV27|15|-
CDRGSGPLNTGELFF
TGCGATAGAGGTAGCGGCCCCCTAAACACCGGGGAGCTGTTTTTT
>-|TRBJ2-7|TRBV11-1|13|-
CATTPIELYEQYF
TGTGCCACCACTCCTATAGAACTCTACGAGCAGTACTTC
>few|TRBJ1-1|TRBV27|15|-
CASSLSPAGRTEAFF
TGTGCCAGCAGTTTATCCCCCGCAGGGAGGACTGAAGCTTTCTTT
>-|TRBJ2-4|TRBV14|17|-
CASSQDGASRTRNIQYF
TGTGCCAGCAGCCAAGATGGGGCCAGTAGGACTCGAAACATTCAGTACTTC
>-|TRBJ2-7|TRBV6-5|13|-
CASSYSFNHEQYF
TGTGCCAGCAGTTACTCGTTTAATCATGAGCAGTACTTC
>few|TRBJ1-2|TRBV5-6|13|TRBD1
CASSYQTGGSYTF
TGTGCCAGCAGCTATCAGACAGGGGGTTCCTACACCTTC
>-|TRBJ2-7|TRBV5-8|14|TRBD2
CASSTRTRPYEQYF
TGTGCCAGCAGCACCCGGACTAGGCCCTACGAGCAGTACTTC
>-|TRBJ2-3|TRBV6-5|13|-
CASSKTVGDTQYF
TGTGCCAGCAGTAAAACGGTGGGGGATACGCAGTATTTT
>-|TRBJ2-7|TRBV6-1|14|-
CASSAGTALYEQYF
TGTGCCAGCAGTGCCGGGACGGCACTGTACGAGCAGTACTTC
>few|TRBJ2-7|TRBV6-1|19|TRBD2
CASSGAGTSGRAPLHEQYF
TGTGCCAGCAGTGGAGCCGGGACTAGCGGGAGAGCCCCCCTCCACGAGCAGTACTTC
>-|TRBJ2-1|TRBV19|15|TRBD1
CASRGGQVRYNEQFF
TGTGCCAGTAGGGGCGGACAGGTCAGGTACAATGAGCAGTTCTTC
>-|TRBJ1-6|TRBV6-4|13|-
CASSDSRNSPLHF
TGTGCCAGCAGTGACTCCCGGAATTCACCCCTCCACTTT
>-|TRBJ2-2|TRBV5-1|15|-
CASSFRGPNTGELFF
TGCGCCAGCAGCTTTAGGGGACCGAACACCGGGGAGCTGTTTTTT
>once|TRBJ2-5|TRBV18|14|-
CASSQTLLGGTQYF
TGTGCCAGCTCACAAACTCTTCTAGGCGGGACCCAGTACTTC
>-|TRBJ2-3|TRBV7-8|14|-
CASILDLHTDTQYF
TGTGCCAGCATCTTGGATCTACACACAGATACGCAGTATTTT
>-|TRBJ1-2|TRBV7-2|13|-
CASSPALGSGYTF
TGTGCCAGCAGCCCGGCCCTGGGATCCGGCTACACCTTC
>-|TRBJ2-1|TRBV2|12|TRBD1
CASNGQGNEQFF
TGTGCCAGCAACGGACAGGGCAATGAGCAGTTCTTC
>-|TRBJ2-5|TRBV5-1|15|-
CASSLDTGPQETQYF
TGCGCCAGCAGCTTGGATACGGGACCACAAGAGACCCAGTACTTC
>-|TRBJ1-2|TRBV7-9|15|-
CASSLSGAKDYGYTF
TGTGCCAGCAGCTTATCAGGGGCGAAGGACTATGGCTACACCTTC
>-|TRBJ1-3|TRBV5-1|15|TRBD1
CASSFTGVAGNTIYF
TGCGCCAGCAGCTTTACAGGGGTAGCTGGAAACACCATATATTTT
>-|TRBJ2-1|TRBV9|14|-
CASSDGGFYNEQFF
TGTGCCAGCAGCGATGGCGGGTTTTACAATGAGCAGTTCTTC
>-|TRBJ2-1|TRBV7-3|17|-
CASSLIPAAGESHEQFF
TGTGCCAGCAGCTTAATACCGGCAGCGGGCGAGAGCCATGAGCAGTTCTTC
>-|TRBJ2-7|TRBV10-3|13|TRBD2
CAISEWGGTEQYF
TGTGCCATCAGCGAATGGGGGGGGACCGAGCAGTACTTC
>-|TRBJ2-1|TRBV19|15|-
CASSPPGWGGNEQFF
TGTGCCAGTAGTCCGCCGGGGTGGGGCGGCAATGAGCAGTTCTTC
>-|TRBJ2-3|TRBV5-1|15|-
CASSLNREGTDTQYF
TGCGCCAGCAGCTTGAACAGGGAGGGTACAGATACGCAGTATTTT
>-|TRBJ2-7|TRBV19|11|-
CASSIFGEQYF
TGTGCCAGTAGTATTTTCGGCGAGCAGTACTTC
>few|TRBJ1-2|TRBV4-2|16|-
CASSQDLGIGSYGYTF
TGTGCCAGCAGCCAAGATCTAGGGATTGGGAGCTATGGCTACACCTTC
>-|TRBJ1-3|TRBV6-5|13|-
CASRRVPGNTIYF
TGTGCCAGCAGAAGGGTTCCGGGAAACACCATATATTTT
>-|TRBJ1-1|TRBV19|13|-
CASSGSLNTEAFF
TGTGCCAGTAGCGGGTCTTTGAACACTGAAGCTTTCTTT
>-|TRBJ2-7|TRBV27|17|-
CASSYSGGGSSSYEQYF
TGTGCCAGCAGCTACTCAGGGGGGGGATCGAGCTCCTACGAGCAGTACTTC
>-|TRBJ1-6|TRBV2|17|-
CASSSRGPDAYNSPLHF
TGTGCCAGCAGCAGCAGGGGCCCGGACGCCTATAATTCACCCCTCCACTTT
>-|TRBJ2-7|TRBV2|11|-
CASSLLYEQYF
TGTGCCAGCAGTCTACTGTACGAGCAGTACTTC
>-|TRBJ1-3|TRBV5-1|15|-
CASSPDFGTGNTIYF
TGCGCCAGCAGCCCGGACTTCGGAACTGGAAACACCATATATTTT
>-|TRBJ1-4|TRBV7-2|15|-
CASSLGPPRGEKLFF
TGTGCCAGCAGCTTAGGTCCCCCAAGAGGTGAAAAACTGTTTTTT
>-|TRBJ2-5|TRBV7-2|15|-
CASSRNLGFGETQYF
TGTGCCAGCAGCAGAAATCTGGGATTCGGGGAGACCCAGTACTTC
>-|TRBJ1-3|TRBV25-1|15|-
CASSMAGLSGNTIYF
TGTGCCAGCAGTATGGCCGGACTCTCTGGAAACACCATATATTTT
>-|TRBJ2-1|TRBV27|14|TRBD1
CASSLGRGYSEQFF
TGTGCCAGCAGTTTGGGCAGGGGGTACAGTGAGCAGTTCTTC
>-|TRBJ2-2|TRBV7-9|14|TRBD1
CASSWTGETGELFF
TGTGCCAGCAGCTGGACAGGGGAAACCGGGGAGCTGTTTTTT
>few|TRBJ2-7|TRBV6-5|12|-
CASSDRSYEQYF
TGTGCCAGCAGCGACAGATCCTACGAGCAGTACTTC
>-|TRBJ2-7|TRBV5-6|15|-
CASSLMGQTNREQYF
TGTGCCAGCAGCTTGATGGGACAAACCAATCGGGAGCAGTACTTC
>-|TRBJ2-1|TRBV9|15|-
CASSVAKGLYGEQFF
TGTGCCAGCAGCGTAGCAAAAGGACTATACGGTGAGCAGTTCTTC
>-|TRBJ1-5|TRBV28|17|-
CASSSDRETISGQPQHF
TGTGCCAGCAGCTCAGACCGGGAGACCATCTCTGGTCAGCCCCAGCATTTT
>-|TRBJ2-7|TRBV14|14|-
CASSLRDQWYEQYF
TGTGCCAGCAGCCTCCGGGATCAATGGTACGAGCAGTACTTC
>-|TRBJ1-2|TRBV30|14|-
CAWSLGTGNYGYTF
TGTGCCTGGAGTCTAGGGACCGGTAACTATGGCTACACCTTC
>-|TRBJ2-3|TRBV30|15|-
CAWQKRHSSTDTQYF
TGTGCCTGGCAAAAGCGGCACTCTAGCACAGATACGCAGTATTTT
>-|TRBJ2-5|TRBV5-8|14|-
CASSPKHREETQYF
TGTGCCAGCAGCCCCAAACACCGAGAGGAGACCCAGTACTTC
>once|TRBJ2-7|TRBV18|14|-
CASSPRRTDYEQYF
TGTGCCAGCTCACCACGTAGGACGGACTACGAGCAGTACTTC